The TCR beta chain under discussion was sequenced for a study of blood T cells in healthy people across ages. The CDR3 contains 15 residues. Germline V gives CDR1 SEHNR, CDR2 FQNEAQ (reference sequence). V shed 3 bases, J shed 5 bases, and the junction held 9 bases outside the gene matches. The use of a sample-barcoded 5' primer and a J-beta primer mix characterized a second PCR of roughly 7 to 11 cycles. The template-switch adaptor was a 5' adaptor with 12 random nucleotides. It tagged each cDNA molecule. MiXCR, applied by TCRdb to the 5' RACE reads, yields one record per CDR3 protein. Here the sample spans about 570,000 distinct CDR3 sequences, approximately 25% being singletons.

The sequence derives from a woman in her sixties or seventies in good health. The sample comprised blood. The chain carries TRBV7-9 and TRBJ2-5; 7 bases align to TRBD2. CDR3 sequence (DNA): TGTGCCAGCAGCTTCGCGAGCGGGATCCGGGAGACCCAGTACTTC. Translation: CASSFASGIRETQYF.